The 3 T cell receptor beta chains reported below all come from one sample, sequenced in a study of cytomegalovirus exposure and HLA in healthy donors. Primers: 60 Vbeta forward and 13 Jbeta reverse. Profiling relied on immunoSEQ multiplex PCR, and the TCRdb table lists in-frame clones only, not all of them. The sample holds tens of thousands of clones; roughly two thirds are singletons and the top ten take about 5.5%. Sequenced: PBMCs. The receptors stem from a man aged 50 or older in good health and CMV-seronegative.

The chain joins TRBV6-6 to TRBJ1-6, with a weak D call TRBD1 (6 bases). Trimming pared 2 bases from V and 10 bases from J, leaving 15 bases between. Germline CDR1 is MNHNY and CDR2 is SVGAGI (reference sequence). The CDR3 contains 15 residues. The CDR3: CASSYPGGAESPLHF. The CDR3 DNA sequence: TGTGCCAGCAGTTACCCCGGGGGGGCGGAATCACCCCTCCACTTT.

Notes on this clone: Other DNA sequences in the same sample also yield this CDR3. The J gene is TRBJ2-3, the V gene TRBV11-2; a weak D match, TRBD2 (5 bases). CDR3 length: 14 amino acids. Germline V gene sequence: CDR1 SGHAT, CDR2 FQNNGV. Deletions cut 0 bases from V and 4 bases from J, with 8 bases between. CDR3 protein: CASSLDRRADTQYF. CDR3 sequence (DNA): TGTGCCAGCAGCTTAGATCGGCGGGCAGATACGCAGTATTTT. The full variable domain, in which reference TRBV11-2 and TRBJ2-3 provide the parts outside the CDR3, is EAGVAQSPRYKIIEKRQSVAFWCNPISGHATLYWYQQILGQGPKLLIQFQNNGVVDDSQLPKDRFSAERLKGVDSTLKIQPAKLEDSAVYLCASSLDRRADTQYFGPGTRLTVL.

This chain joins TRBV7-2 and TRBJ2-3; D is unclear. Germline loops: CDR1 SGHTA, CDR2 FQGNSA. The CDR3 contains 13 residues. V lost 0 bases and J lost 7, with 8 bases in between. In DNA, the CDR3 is TGTGCCAGCAGCTTAGCGCAGAAATATACGCAGTATTTT. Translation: CASSLAQKYTQYF. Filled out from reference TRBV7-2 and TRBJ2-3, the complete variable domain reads GAGVSQSPSNKVTEKGKDVELRCDPISGHTALYWYRQSLGQGLEFLIYFQGNSAPDKSGLPSDRFSAERTGGSVSTLTIQRTQQEDSAVYLCASSLAQKYTQYFGPGTRLTVL.